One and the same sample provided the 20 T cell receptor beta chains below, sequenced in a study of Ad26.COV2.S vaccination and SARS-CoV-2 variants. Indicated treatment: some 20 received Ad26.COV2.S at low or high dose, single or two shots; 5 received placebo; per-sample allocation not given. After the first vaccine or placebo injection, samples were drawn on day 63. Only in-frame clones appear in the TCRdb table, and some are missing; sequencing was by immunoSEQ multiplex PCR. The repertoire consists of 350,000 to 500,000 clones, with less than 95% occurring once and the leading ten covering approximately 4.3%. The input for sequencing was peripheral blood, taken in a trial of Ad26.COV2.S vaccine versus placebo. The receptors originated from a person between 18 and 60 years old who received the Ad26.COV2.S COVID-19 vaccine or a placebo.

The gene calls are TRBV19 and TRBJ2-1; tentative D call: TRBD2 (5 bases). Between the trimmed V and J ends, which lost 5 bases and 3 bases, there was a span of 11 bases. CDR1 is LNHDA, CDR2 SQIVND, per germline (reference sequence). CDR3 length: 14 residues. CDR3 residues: CASSLSGGYNEQFF. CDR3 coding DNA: TGTGCCAGTAGTTTGAGCGGAGGCTACAATGAGCAGTTCTTC.

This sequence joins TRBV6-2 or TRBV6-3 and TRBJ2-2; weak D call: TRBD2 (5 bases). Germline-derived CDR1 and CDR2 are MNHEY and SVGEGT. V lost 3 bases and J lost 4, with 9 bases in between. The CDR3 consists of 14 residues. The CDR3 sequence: CASSYQRTTGELFF. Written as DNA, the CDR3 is TGTGCCAGCAGTTATCAGCGGACCACCGGGGAGCTGTTTTTT.

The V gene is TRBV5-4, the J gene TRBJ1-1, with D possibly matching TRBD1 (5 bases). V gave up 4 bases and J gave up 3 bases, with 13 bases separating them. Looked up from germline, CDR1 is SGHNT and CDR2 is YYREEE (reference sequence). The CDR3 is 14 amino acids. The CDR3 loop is CASSLGGRDTEAFF. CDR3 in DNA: TGTGCCAGCAGCCTTGGAGGCAGGGACACTGAAGCTTTCTTT.

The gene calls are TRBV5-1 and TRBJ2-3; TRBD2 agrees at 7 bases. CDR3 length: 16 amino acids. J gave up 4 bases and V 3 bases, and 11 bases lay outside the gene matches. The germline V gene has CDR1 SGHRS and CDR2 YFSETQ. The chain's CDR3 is CASSYPKAGSADTQYF. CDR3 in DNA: TGCGCCAGCAGCTATCCAAAAGCGGGATCCGCAGATACGCAGTATTTT.

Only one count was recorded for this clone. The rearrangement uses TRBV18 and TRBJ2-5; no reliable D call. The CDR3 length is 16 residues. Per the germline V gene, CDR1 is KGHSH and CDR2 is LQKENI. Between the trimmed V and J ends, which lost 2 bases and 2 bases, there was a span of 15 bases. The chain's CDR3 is CASSPLRRTVQETQYF. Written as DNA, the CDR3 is TGTGCCAGCTCACCATTGCGACGAACGGTACAAGAGACCCAGTACTTC.

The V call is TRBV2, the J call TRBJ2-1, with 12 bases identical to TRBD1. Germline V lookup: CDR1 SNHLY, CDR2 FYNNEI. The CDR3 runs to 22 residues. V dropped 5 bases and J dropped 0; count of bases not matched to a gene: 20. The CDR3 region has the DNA TGTGCCAGCAGTTCTCCAAAGTGGGGGACAGGGGGCCCATCGAGCTCCTACAATGAGCAGTTCTTC. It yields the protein CASSSPKWGTGGPSSSYNEQFF.

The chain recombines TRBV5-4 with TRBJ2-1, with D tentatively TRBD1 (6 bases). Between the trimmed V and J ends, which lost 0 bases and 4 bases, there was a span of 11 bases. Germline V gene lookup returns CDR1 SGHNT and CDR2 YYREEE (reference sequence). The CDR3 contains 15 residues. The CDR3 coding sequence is TGTGCCAGCAGCTTGGGTCGGACAGCGTACAATGAGCAGTTCTTC. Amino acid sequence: CASSLGRTAYNEQFF.

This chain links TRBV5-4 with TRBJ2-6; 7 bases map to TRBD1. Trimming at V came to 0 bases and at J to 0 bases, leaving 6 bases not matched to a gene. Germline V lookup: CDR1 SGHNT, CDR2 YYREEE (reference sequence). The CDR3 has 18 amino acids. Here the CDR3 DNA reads TGTGCCAGCAGCTTGGACAGGGACAGATTCTCTGGGGCCAACGTCCTGACTTTC. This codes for CASSLDRDRFSGANVLTF. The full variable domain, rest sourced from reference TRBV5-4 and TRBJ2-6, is ETGVTQSPTHLIKTRGQQVTLRCSSQSGHNTVSWYQQALGQGPQFIFQYYREEENGRGNFPPRFSGLQFPNYSSELNVNALELDDSALYLCASSLDRDRFSGANVLTFGAGSRLTVL.

DNA for the CDR3: TGTGCCAGCTCACCACCAGGGGCCGGGTCCTACGAGCAGTACTTC. Protein product: CASSPPGAGSYEQYF. This rearrangement joins TRBV18 to TRBJ2-7; a possible D gene is TRBD1 (5 bases). The CDR3 runs to 15 residues. Looked up from germline, CDR1 is KGHSH and CDR2 is LQKENI. Trimming removed 0 bases from V and 1 base from J, with 10 bases in between.

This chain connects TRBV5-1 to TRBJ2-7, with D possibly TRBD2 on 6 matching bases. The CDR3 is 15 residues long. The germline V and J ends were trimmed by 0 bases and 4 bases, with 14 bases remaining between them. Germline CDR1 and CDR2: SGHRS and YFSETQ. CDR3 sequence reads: CASSLGPGVPYEQYF. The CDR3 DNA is TGCGCCAGCAGCTTGGGGCCGGGGGTCCCTTACGAGCAGTACTTC.

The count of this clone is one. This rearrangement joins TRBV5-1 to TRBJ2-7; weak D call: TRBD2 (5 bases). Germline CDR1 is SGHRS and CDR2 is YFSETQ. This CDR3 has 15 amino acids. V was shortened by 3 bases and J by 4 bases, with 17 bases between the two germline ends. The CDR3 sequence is CASSSTREGAYEQYF. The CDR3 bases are TGCGCCAGCAGCTCGACTCGAGAGGGTGCTTACGAGCAGTACTTC.

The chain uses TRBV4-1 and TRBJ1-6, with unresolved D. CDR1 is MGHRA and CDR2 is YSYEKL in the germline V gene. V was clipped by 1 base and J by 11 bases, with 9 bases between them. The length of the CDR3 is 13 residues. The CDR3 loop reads CASSQADGPPLHF. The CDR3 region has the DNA TGCGCCAGCAGCCAAGCGGACGGTCCACCCCTCCACTTT.

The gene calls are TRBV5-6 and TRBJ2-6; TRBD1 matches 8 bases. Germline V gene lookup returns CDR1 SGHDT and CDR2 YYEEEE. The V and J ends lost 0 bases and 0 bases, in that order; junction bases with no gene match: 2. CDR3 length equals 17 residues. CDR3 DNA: TGTGCCAGCAGCTTGGGGACAGGGAGCTCTGGGGCCAACGTCCTGACTTTC. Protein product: CASSLGTGSSGANVLTF.

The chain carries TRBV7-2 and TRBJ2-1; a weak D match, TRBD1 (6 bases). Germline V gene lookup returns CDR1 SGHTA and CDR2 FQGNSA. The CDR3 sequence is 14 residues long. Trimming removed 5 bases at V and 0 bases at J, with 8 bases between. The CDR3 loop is CASSARGSYNEQFF. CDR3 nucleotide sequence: TGTGCCAGCAGCGCCAGGGGCTCCTACAATGAGCAGTTCTTC.

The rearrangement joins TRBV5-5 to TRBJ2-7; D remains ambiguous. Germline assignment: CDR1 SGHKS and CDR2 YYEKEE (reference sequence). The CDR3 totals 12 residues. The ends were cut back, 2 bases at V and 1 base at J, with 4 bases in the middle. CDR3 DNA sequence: TGTGCCAGCAGCTTACGGTCCTACGAGCAGTACTTC. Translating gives CASSLRSYEQYF. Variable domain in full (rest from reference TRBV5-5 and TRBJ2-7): DAGVTQSPTHLIKTRGQQVTLRCSPISGHKSVSWYQQVLGQGPQFIFQYYEKEERGRGNFPDRFSARQFPNYSSELNVNALLLGDSALYLCASSLRSYEQYFGPGTRLTVT.

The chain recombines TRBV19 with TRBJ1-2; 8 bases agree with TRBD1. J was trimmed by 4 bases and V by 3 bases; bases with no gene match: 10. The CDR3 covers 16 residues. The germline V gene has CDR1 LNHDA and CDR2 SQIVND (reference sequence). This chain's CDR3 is CASSMGDRGVLYGYTF. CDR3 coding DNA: TGTGCCAGTAGTATGGGTGACAGGGGTGTTCTCTATGGCTACACCTTC. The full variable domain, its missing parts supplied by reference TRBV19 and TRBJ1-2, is DGGITQSPKYLFRKEGQNVTLSCEQNLNHDAMYWYRQDPGQGLRLIYYSQIVNDFQKGDIAEGYSVSREKKESFPLTVTSAQKNPTAFYLCASSMGDRGVLYGYTFGSGTRLTVV.

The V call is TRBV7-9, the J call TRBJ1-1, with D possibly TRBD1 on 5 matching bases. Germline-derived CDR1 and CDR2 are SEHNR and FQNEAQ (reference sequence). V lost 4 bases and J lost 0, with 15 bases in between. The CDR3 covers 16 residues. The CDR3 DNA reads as TGTGCCAGCAGCTCCTCAGGGACTAAGGTGAACACTGAAGCTTTCTTT. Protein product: CASSSSGTKVNTEAFF.

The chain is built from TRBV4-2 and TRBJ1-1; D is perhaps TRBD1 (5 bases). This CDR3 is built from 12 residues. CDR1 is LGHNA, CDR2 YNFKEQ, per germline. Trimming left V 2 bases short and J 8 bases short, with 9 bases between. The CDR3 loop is CASSQPGTEAFF. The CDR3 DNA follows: TGTGCCAGCAGCCAACCCGGGACGGAAGCTTTCTTT.

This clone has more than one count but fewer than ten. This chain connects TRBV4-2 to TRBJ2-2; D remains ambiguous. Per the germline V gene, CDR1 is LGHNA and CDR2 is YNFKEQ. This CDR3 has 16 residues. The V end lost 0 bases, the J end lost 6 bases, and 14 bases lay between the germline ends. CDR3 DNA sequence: TGTGCCAGCAGCCAAGATACGGCAGGTGGGGCCGGGGAGCTGTTTTTT. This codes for CASSQDTAGGAGELFF.

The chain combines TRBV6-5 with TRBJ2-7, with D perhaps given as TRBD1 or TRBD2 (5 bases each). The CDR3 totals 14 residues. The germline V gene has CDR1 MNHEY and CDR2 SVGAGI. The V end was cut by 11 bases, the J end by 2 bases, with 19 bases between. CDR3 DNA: TGTGCCGGAGCGAGGGGTAAGAGTACCTACGAGCAGTACTTC. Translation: CAGARGKSTYEQYF.